A selection of T cell receptor beta chains follows, all from one sample in a study of cytomegalovirus exposure and HLA in healthy donors. Generated by immunoSEQ multiplex PCR, the TCRdb table keeps only in-frame clones and is missing some. The data hold 110,000 to 150,000 clones, with 70% to 80% observed a single time. The sample comprised PBMCs. The origin of the receptors is a woman aged 45-65 years in good health and CMV-seropositive. Each CDR3 is given with its conserved first and last residue. A D gene is named only where the DNA matches it firmly. Part of the rows lack a size; the others show once, few, many or a class for expanded clones.

v_call: TRBV12-5; j_call: TRBJ1-4; d_call: TRBD1; clone_size: few; cdr3_aa: CASGRTGTNEKLFF; cdr3_nt: TGTGCTAGTGGACGGACAGGGACTAATGAAAAACTGTTTTTT
v_call: TRBV5-4; j_call: TRBJ1-5; d_call: .; clone_size: .; cdr3_aa: CASSLWGVGQPQHF; cdr3_nt: TGTGCCAGCAGCTTGTGGGGGGTGGGTCAGCCCCAGCATTTT
v_call: TRBV9; j_call: TRBJ2-1; d_call: .; clone_size: .; cdr3_aa: CASSVVFGAGYNEQFF; cdr3_nt: TGTGCCAGCAGCGTAGTTTTTGGGGCCGGCTACAATGAGCAGTTCTTC
v_call: TRBV6-1; j_call: TRBJ1-5; d_call: TRBD1; clone_size: .; cdr3_aa: CASSAGQGTYSNQPQHF; cdr3_nt: TGTGCCAGCAGTGCGGGACAGGGGACCTATAGCAATCAGCCCCAGCATTTT
v_call: TRBV19; j_call: TRBJ2-1; d_call: .; clone_size: .; cdr3_aa: CASAPVLSSYNEQFF; cdr3_nt: TGTGCCAGTGCCCCTGTTCTTAGCTCCTACAATGAGCAGTTCTTC
v_call: TRBV7-8; j_call: TRBJ2-1; d_call: TRBD2; clone_size: .; cdr3_aa: CASLDAGGPYNEQFF; cdr3_nt: TGTGCCAGCCTAGACGCGGGGGGCCCATACAATGAGCAGTTCTTC
v_call: TRBV7-3; j_call: TRBJ1-3; d_call: .; clone_size: .; cdr3_aa: CASSRDSGNTIYF; cdr3_nt: TGTGCCAGCAGCCGGGACTCGGGAAACACCATATATTTT
v_call: TRBV6-5; j_call: TRBJ1-1; d_call: .; clone_size: .; cdr3_aa: CASSYRRGDTEAFF; cdr3_nt: TGTGCCAGCAGTTACCGCAGGGGAGATACTGAAGCTTTCTTT
v_call: TRBV5-6; j_call: TRBJ2-7; d_call: .; clone_size: .; cdr3_aa: CASSRRRGWDPPYEQYF; cdr3_nt: TGTGCCAGCAGCCGACGTCGGGGGTGGGACCCCCCCTACGAGCAGTACTTC
v_call: TRBV18; j_call: TRBJ2-7; d_call: TRBD1; clone_size: few; cdr3_aa: CASSIGTGYNEQYF; cdr3_nt: TGTGCCAGCTCAATCGGGACAGGGTACAACGAGCAGTACTTC
v_call: TRBV7-2; j_call: TRBJ1-2; d_call: TRBD1; clone_size: .; cdr3_aa: CASSSTPGDSRFYGYTF; cdr3_nt: TGTGCCAGCAGCTCAACACCAGGGGACAGCCGGTTCTATGGCTACACCTTC
v_call: TRBV7-8; j_call: TRBJ1-5; d_call: TRBD1; clone_size: .; cdr3_aa: CASSLGTGARQPQHF; cdr3_nt: TGTGCCAGCAGCCTAGGGACAGGGGCCCGTCAGCCCCAGCATTTT
v_call: TRBV28; j_call: TRBJ2-7; d_call: .; clone_size: once; cdr3_aa: CASSFSGGKSYEQYF; cdr3_nt: TGTGCCAGCAGTTTCTCAGGGGGGAAGTCCTACGAGCAGTACTTC
v_call: TRBV30; j_call: TRBJ1-1; d_call: .; clone_size: .; cdr3_aa: CAWSVGRAEAFF; cdr3_nt: TGTGCCTGGAGTGTAGGGAGGGCTGAAGCTTTCTTT
v_call: TRBV11-2; j_call: TRBJ2-4; d_call: TRBD1; clone_size: few; cdr3_aa: CASSSSGQGVDIQYF; cdr3_nt: TGTGCCAGCAGCTCGTCGGGACAGGGCGTTGACATTCAGTACTTC
v_call: TRBV30; j_call: TRBJ2-2; d_call: TRBD2; clone_size: .; cdr3_aa: CAWRGGNTGELFF; cdr3_nt: TGTGCCTGGCGGGGGGGGAACACCGGGGAGCTGTTTTTT
v_call: TRBV19; j_call: TRBJ1-4; d_call: .; clone_size: .; cdr3_aa: CASRAVYGGRDEKLFF; cdr3_nt: TGTGCCAGTAGGGCCGTTTACGGGGGGCGAGATGAAAAACTGTTTTTT
v_call: TRBV11-2; j_call: TRBJ2-7; d_call: .; clone_size: .; cdr3_aa: CASSPWSQSGSYEQYF; cdr3_nt: TGTGCCAGCAGCCCATGGAGTCAGTCGGGCTCCTACGAGCAGTACTTC
v_call: TRBV4-1; j_call: TRBJ2-1; d_call: .; clone_size: few; cdr3_aa: CASSRLELVSYNEQFF; cdr3_nt: TGCGCCAGCAGCCGACTGGAACTTGTTTCCTACAATGAGCAGTTCTTC
v_call: TRBV5-1; j_call: TRBJ2-1; d_call: .; clone_size: .; cdr3_aa: CASSPRRGGSNEQFF; cdr3_nt: TGCGCCAGCAGCCCCAGGAGGGGCGGAAGCAATGAGCAGTTCTTC
v_call: TRBV7-6; j_call: TRBJ1-1; d_call: .; clone_size: .; cdr3_aa: CASSSTHTEAFF; cdr3_nt: TGTGCCAGCAGCTCCACTCACACTGAAGCTTTCTTT
v_call: TRBV5-4; j_call: TRBJ2-2; d_call: TRBD1; clone_size: once; cdr3_aa: CASSSGTGVVGELFF; cdr3_nt: TGTGCCAGCAGCTCCGGGACAGGGGTTGTCGGGGAGCTGTTTTTT
v_call: TRBV28; j_call: TRBJ1-2; d_call: .; clone_size: .; cdr3_aa: CASSPTDFEGYTF; cdr3_nt: TGTGCCAGCAGCCCGACAGACTTTGAGGGCTACACCTTC
v_call: TRBV6-5; j_call: TRBJ2-7; d_call: TRBD1; clone_size: .; cdr3_aa: CASSRGTAQYEQYF; cdr3_nt: TGTGCCAGCAGTCGAGGGACAGCCCAATACGAGCAGTACTTC
v_call: TRBV6-5; j_call: TRBJ1-5; d_call: TRBD1; clone_size: .; cdr3_aa: CASSFRGPNQPQHF; cdr3_nt: TGTGCCAGCAGTTTCAGGGGGCCAAATCAGCCCCAGCATTTT
v_call: TRBV7-8; j_call: TRBJ1-6; d_call: TRBD1; clone_size: .; cdr3_aa: CASSFGQGESPLHF; cdr3_nt: TGTGCCAGCAGCTTTGGACAGGGGGAGTCACCCCTCCACTTT
v_call: TRBV7-9; j_call: TRBJ1-2; d_call: .; clone_size: .; cdr3_aa: CASSSEPGAIGNYGYTF; cdr3_nt: TGTGCCAGCAGCTCCGAACCAGGGGCTATAGGTAACTATGGCTACACCTTC
v_call: TRBV7-9; j_call: TRBJ2-7; d_call: TRBD1; clone_size: .; cdr3_aa: CASSLTGVNYEQYF; cdr3_nt: TGTGCCAGCAGCCTGACAGGGGTAAACTACGAGCAGTACTTC
v_call: TRBV19; j_call: TRBJ1-2; d_call: .; clone_size: .; cdr3_aa: CASRDRDGYTF; cdr3_nt: TGTGCCAGTAGAGACAGAGATGGCTACACCTTC
v_call: TRBV28; j_call: TRBJ2-7; d_call: TRBD2; clone_size: .; cdr3_aa: CASSLSLAGRLYEQYF; cdr3_nt: TGTGCCAGCAGTTTGAGCCTAGCGGGGAGGCTCTACGAGCAGTACTTC
v_call: TRBV30; j_call: TRBJ2-3; d_call: TRBD1; clone_size: .; cdr3_aa: CAWSGRGLTDTQYF; cdr3_nt: TGTGCCTGGAGTGGCAGGGGGCTCACAGATACGCAGTATTTT
v_call: TRBV27; j_call: TRBJ2-3; d_call: TRBD2; clone_size: once; cdr3_aa: CASTNRGLAVSGTDTQYF; cdr3_nt: TGTGCCAGCACCAACAGGGGACTAGCGGTGTCCGGGACAGATACGCAGTATTTT
v_call: TRBV6-1; j_call: TRBJ2-1; d_call: .; clone_size: .; cdr3_aa: CASTEYRVNEQFF; cdr3_nt: TGTGCCAGCACCGAGTACAGGGTAAATGAGCAGTTCTTC
v_call: TRBV2; j_call: TRBJ1-2; d_call: .; clone_size: .; cdr3_aa: CAVSGRARGYTF; cdr3_nt: TGTGCCGTAAGTGGGAGGGCCCGAGGCTACACCTTC
v_call: TRBV7-8; j_call: TRBJ2-3; d_call: TRBD1; clone_size: .; cdr3_aa: CASSPGQGSDTQYF; cdr3_nt: TGTGCCAGCAGTCCGGGACAGGGGTCAGATACGCAGTATTTT
v_call: TRBV5-1; j_call: TRBJ2-1; d_call: .; clone_size: .; cdr3_aa: CASSLEAQGEAGWNEQFF; cdr3_nt: TGCGCCAGCAGCTTGGAGGCCCAGGGAGAGGCGGGGTGGAATGAGCAGTTCTTC
v_call: TRBV7-2; j_call: TRBJ1-2; d_call: .; clone_size: .; cdr3_aa: CASSLGSPGYGYTF; cdr3_nt: TGTGCCAGCAGCTTGGGGAGTCCAGGCTATGGCTACACCTTC
v_call: TRBV4-3; j_call: TRBJ1-6; d_call: .; clone_size: .; cdr3_aa: CASSQAPNNSPLHF; cdr3_nt: TGCGCCAGCAGCCAAGCTCCTAACAATTCACCCCTCCACTTT
v_call: TRBV21-1; j_call: TRBJ1-1; d_call: .; clone_size: few; cdr3_aa: CASSKGQGDTEAFF; cdr3_nt: TGTGCCAGCAGCAAAGGACAGGGGGACACTGAAGCTTTCTTT
v_call: TRBV29-1; j_call: TRBJ1-5; d_call: TRBD1; clone_size: .; cdr3_aa: CSVLPGQGPSNQPQHF; cdr3_nt: TGCAGCGTCTTACCGGGACAGGGACCTAGCAATCAGCCCCAGCATTTT
v_call: TRBV30; j_call: TRBJ2-4; d_call: TRBD2; clone_size: .; cdr3_aa: CASQRGLAKNIQYF; cdr3_nt: TGTGCCTCCCAGCGGGGGTTAGCCAAAAACATTCAGTACTTC
v_call: TRBV15; j_call: TRBJ2-7; d_call: .; clone_size: .; cdr3_aa: CATSTFRGSYEQYF; cdr3_nt: TGTGCCACCAGCACCTTTCGGGGGTCCTACGAGCAGTACTTC
v_call: TRBV19; j_call: TRBJ2-6; d_call: TRBD2; clone_size: .; cdr3_aa: CASSITGGSGANVLTF; cdr3_nt: TGTGCCAGTAGTATAACGGGGGGCTCTGGGGCCAACGTCCTGACTTTC
v_call: TRBV7-7; j_call: TRBJ1-4; d_call: TRBD1; clone_size: .; cdr3_aa: CASSSHRGDNEKLFF; cdr3_nt: TGTGCTAGCAGCTCACACAGGGGTGATAATGAAAAACTGTTTTTT
v_call: TRBV20-1; j_call: TRBJ2-7; d_call: .; clone_size: .; cdr3_aa: CSARILQGQYF; cdr3_nt: TGCAGTGCTAGAATTCTACAGGGCCAGTACTTC
v_call: TRBV7-7; j_call: TRBJ2-7; d_call: .; clone_size: .; cdr3_aa: CASSLTGGAYEQYF; cdr3_nt: TGTGCTAGCAGCTTAACTGGGGGCGCCTACGAGCAGTACTTC
v_call: TRBV6-5; j_call: TRBJ1-1; d_call: .; clone_size: .; cdr3_aa: CASSWEAETLNTEAFF; cdr3_nt: TGTGCCAGCAGTTGGGAGGCGGAGACCTTGAACACTGAAGCTTTCTTT
v_call: TRBV5-1; j_call: TRBJ1-1; d_call: .; clone_size: .; cdr3_aa: CASSTVQGSNTEAFF; cdr3_nt: TGCGCCAGCAGCACCGTACAGGGATCAAACACTGAAGCTTTCTTT
v_call: TRBV11-2; j_call: TRBJ2-1; d_call: .; clone_size: .; cdr3_aa: CASSLGDNEQFF; cdr3_nt: TGTGCCAGCAGCCTCGGGGACAATGAGCAGTTCTTC
v_call: TRBV18; j_call: TRBJ1-5; d_call: .; clone_size: once; cdr3_aa: CASSPDRSGQPQHF; cdr3_nt: TGTGCCAGCTCACCGGACAGATCGGGTCAGCCCCAGCATTTT
v_call: TRBV25-1; j_call: TRBJ1-2; d_call: TRBD1; clone_size: few; cdr3_aa: CASRVGQGGGYTF; cdr3_nt: TGTGCCAGCAGGGTCGGACAGGGAGGTGGCTACACCTTC
v_call: TRBV28; j_call: TRBJ1-2; d_call: .; clone_size: .; cdr3_aa: CASLRRGTGRGYTF; cdr3_nt: TGTGCCAGCCTGAGACGGGGAACGGGTCGAGGCTACACCTTC
v_call: TRBV29-1; j_call: TRBJ2-7; d_call: .; clone_size: .; cdr3_aa: CSVVSVLAAEQYF; cdr3_nt: TGCAGCGTTGTTTCCGTGCTGGCGGCCGAGCAGTACTTC